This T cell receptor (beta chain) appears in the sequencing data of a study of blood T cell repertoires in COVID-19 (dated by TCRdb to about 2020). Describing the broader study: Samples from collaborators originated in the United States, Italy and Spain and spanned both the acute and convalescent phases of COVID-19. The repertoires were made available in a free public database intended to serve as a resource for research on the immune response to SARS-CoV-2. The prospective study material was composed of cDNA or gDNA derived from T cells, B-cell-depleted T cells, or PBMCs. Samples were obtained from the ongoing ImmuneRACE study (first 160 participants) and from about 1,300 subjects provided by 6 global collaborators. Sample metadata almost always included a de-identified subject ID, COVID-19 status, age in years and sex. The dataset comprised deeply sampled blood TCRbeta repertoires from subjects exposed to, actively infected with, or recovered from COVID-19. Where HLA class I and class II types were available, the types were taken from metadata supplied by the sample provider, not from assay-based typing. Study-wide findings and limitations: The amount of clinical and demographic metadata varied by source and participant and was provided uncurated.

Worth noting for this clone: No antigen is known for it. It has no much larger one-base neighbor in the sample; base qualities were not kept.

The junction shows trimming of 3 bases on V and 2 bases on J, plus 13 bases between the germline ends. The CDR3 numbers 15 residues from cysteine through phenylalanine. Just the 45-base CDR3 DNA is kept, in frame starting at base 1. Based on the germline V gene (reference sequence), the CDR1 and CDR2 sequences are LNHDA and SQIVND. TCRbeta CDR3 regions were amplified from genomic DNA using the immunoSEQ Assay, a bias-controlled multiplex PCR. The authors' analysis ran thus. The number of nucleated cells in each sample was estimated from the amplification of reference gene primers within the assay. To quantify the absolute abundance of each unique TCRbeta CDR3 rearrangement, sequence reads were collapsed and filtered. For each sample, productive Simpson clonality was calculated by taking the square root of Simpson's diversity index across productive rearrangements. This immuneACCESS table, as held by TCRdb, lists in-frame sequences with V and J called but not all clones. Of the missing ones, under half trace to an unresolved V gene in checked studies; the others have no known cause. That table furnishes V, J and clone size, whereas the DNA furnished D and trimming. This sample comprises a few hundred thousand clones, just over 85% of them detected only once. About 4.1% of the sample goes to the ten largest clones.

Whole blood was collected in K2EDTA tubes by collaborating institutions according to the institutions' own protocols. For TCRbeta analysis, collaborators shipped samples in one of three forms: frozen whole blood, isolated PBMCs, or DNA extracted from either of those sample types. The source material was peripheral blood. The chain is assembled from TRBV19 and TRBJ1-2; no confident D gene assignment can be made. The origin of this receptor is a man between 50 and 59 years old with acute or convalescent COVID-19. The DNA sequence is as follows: TGTGCCAGTAGTATGCCCGCGACTTTAAACTATGGCTACACCTTC. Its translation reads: CASSMPATLNYGYTF.